This entry lists 27 T cell receptor beta chains sequenced from one sample in a study of cytomegalovirus exposure and HLA in healthy donors. Here immunoSEQ multiplex PCR was the method, and the copy in TCRdb shows in-frame clones only, minus some. The table lists about 190,000 clones, about four fifths of them singletons. Sequencing was done on a sample of PBMCs. The source is a woman aged 18-29 years in good health and CMV-seropositive.

V gene TRBV15 combines with J gene TRBJ1-5; D call uncertain. CDR1 and CDR2 from the germline V gene are LNHNV and YYDKDF (reference sequence). The CDR3 loop spans 12 amino acids. Trimming left V 5 bases short and J 4 bases short, with 6 bases between. The CDR3 protein is CATSGQNQPQHF. The DNA for the CDR3 is TGTGCCACCAGCGGGCAAAATCAGCCCCAGCATTTT.

The chain has TRBV2 and TRBJ2-1; 9 bases line up with TRBD2. CDR3 length: 16 amino acids. Trimming took 4 bases from V and 0 from J; bases not matched to a gene: 4. Germline V gene lookup returns CDR1 SNHLY and CDR2 FYNNEI. The CDR3 nucleotides are TGTGCCAGCAGTGTCGGCGGGGGGGGCTCCTACAATGAGCAGTTCTTC. As protein: CASSVGGGGSYNEQFF. Filled out from reference TRBV2 and TRBJ2-1, the complete variable domain reads EPEVTQTPSHQVTQMGQEVILRCVPISNHLYFYWYRQILGQKVEFLVSFYNNEISEKSEIFDDQFSVERPDGSNFTLKIRSTKLEDSAMYFCASSVGGGGSYNEQFFGPGTRLTVL.

This clone came up once. The J gene is TRBJ2-2, the V gene TRBV9; D may be TRBD2 (5 bases). V was pared by 0 bases and J by 3 bases, with 15 bases between. The CDR3 spans 17 residues. Germline CDR1 and CDR2: SGDLS and YYNGEE. The CDR3 here is CASSVAREGSDTGELFF. CDR3 nucleotide sequence: TGTGCCAGCAGCGTAGCTCGAGAGGGATCGGACACCGGGGAGCTGTTTTTT.

The V and J genes are TRBV9 and TRBJ2-7; TRBD1 matches 10 bases. The trim removed 3 bases at V and 6 bases at J, leaving 9 bases unmatched. The germline V gene encodes CDR1 SGDLS and CDR2 YYNGEE. This CDR3 comprises 15 residues. CDR3 DNA: TGTGCCAGCAGCGCCCGGGGCGGGACAGGGGTCGAGCAGTACTTC. Its protein is CASSARGGTGVEQYF. Full variable domain (rest looked up from reference TRBV9 and TRBJ2-7): DSGVTQTPKHLITATGQRVTLRCSPRSGDLSVYWYQQSLDQGLQFLIQYYNGEERAKGNILERFSAQQFPDLHSELNLSSLELGDSALYFCASSARGGTGVEQYFGPGTRLTVT.

This rearrangement joins TRBV27 to TRBJ1-2, with a tentative D call TRBD1 (5 bases). Trimming removed 5 bases at V and 3 bases at J, with 13 bases between. Germline CDR1 reads MNHEY; CDR2 reads SMNVEV (reference sequence). CDR3 length equals 14 residues. CDR3 DNA sequence: TGTGCCAGCAGTCCCGGGCAGGGCTACTATGGCTACACCTTC. Amino acid sequence: CASSPGQGYYGYTF.

The V and J genes are TRBV5-4 and TRBJ2-3; TRBD2 agrees at 8 bases. Germline V CDR1 and CDR2: SGHNT, YYREEE (reference sequence). The CDR3 totals 13 residues. V shed 5 bases, J shed 5 bases, and the junction held 4 bases outside the gene matches. This chain's CDR3 is CASSSGGGDTQYF. CDR3 DNA: TGTGCCAGCAGTTCCGGGGGGGGAGATACGCAGTATTTT.

This sequence joins TRBV6-5 and TRBJ2-7; 8 positions match TRBD1. The trim removed 8 bases at V and 0 bases at J, leaving 9 bases unmatched. Per germline, CDR1 MNHEY and CDR2 SVGAGI. This CDR3 region has 15 residues. CDR3 bases: TGTGCCAGCGCCGAGACAGGGGCGGACTCCTACGAGCAGTACTTC. Encoded protein: CASAETGADSYEQYF.

This clone was seen a single time. The rearrangement uses TRBV6-5 and TRBJ1-2, with D unresolved. CDR3 length: 11 residues. In germline, CDR1 is MNHEY, CDR2 SVGAGI. V was shortened by 6 bases and J by 8 bases, with 10 bases between the two germline ends. In DNA, the CDR3 is TGTGCCAGCAGGCGGCGAGGGGGCTACACCTTC. It is translated as CASRRRGGYTF.

The chain carries TRBV5-4 and TRBJ2-1; TRBD2 matches at 7 bases. The CDR3 extends over 15 amino acids. V shed 2 bases and J 3 bases; nucleotides not matched to a gene: 5. The germline gives CDR1 SGHNT, CDR2 YYREEE (reference sequence). The CDR3 region has the DNA TGTGCCAGCAGCTTACCGGGGGGTGGCTACAATGAGCAGTTCTTC. This encodes CASSLPGGGYNEQFF.

V gene TRBV25-1 combines with J gene TRBJ1-2, with 8 bases lining up with TRBD1. The V gene's germline CDR1 is MGHDK and CDR2 SYGVNS. This CDR3 region has 14 residues. Trimming cost V 5 bases and J 0 bases; bases outside gene matches: 2. In DNA form, the CDR3 reads TGTGCCAGCAGTCAGGGGGCGGCTAACTATGGCTACACCTTC. It translates to CASSQGAANYGYTF.

In DNA form, the CDR3 reads TGCGCCAGCAGCTTGAACTTCTACGAGCAGTACTTC. Translating gives CASSLNFYEQYF. This chain links TRBV5-1 with TRBJ2-7; no clear D. The V gene's germline CDR1 is SGHRS and CDR2 YFSETQ. V dropped 1 base and J dropped 3 bases, with 5 bases sitting between them. There are 12 residues in the CDR3. Full variable domain (remainder filled in from reference TRBV5-1 and TRBJ2-7): KAGVTQTPRYLIKTRGQQVTLSCSPISGHRSVSWYQQTPGQGLQFLFEYFSETQRNKGNFPGRFSGRQFSNSRSEMNVSTLELGDSALYLCASSLNFYEQYFGPGTRLTVT.

This clone has more than one count but fewer than ten. The genes are TRBV4-1 and TRBJ1-2; D may be TRBD1 (5 bases). The length of the CDR3 is 15 residues. The germline V and J ends were trimmed by 1 base and 0 bases, with 9 bases remaining between them. CDR1 MGHRA and CDR2 YSYEKL come from the germline V gene. The CDR3 coding sequence is TGCGCCAGCAGCCAAGGGGGCTCAGCTAACTATGGCTACACCTTC. Protein: CASSQGGSANYGYTF.

This sequence joins TRBV25-1 and TRBJ1-2, with D possibly being TRBD1 (5 bases). This CDR3 contains 14 residues. Trimming removed 3 bases from V and 8 bases from J, with 16 bases in between. Germline V CDR1 and CDR2: MGHDK, SYGVNS. This CDR3 is CASSENTGSEGYTF. CDR3 DNA: TGTGCCAGCAGTGAGAACACAGGTTCTGAAGGCTACACCTTC.

This clone is a singleton in its sample. The rearrangement uses TRBV5-8 and TRBJ1-2, with D unclear. Germline CDR1 SGHTS, CDR2 YDEGEE. The CDR3 has 16 residues. Deletions cut 2 bases from V and 8 bases from J, with 22 bases between. The CDR3 DNA is TGTGCCAGCAGCTTTGCCAGCGGAAACCAACCGTTGGGCTACACCTTC. Its protein product is CASSFASGNQPLGYTF.

The rearrangement links TRBV28 to TRBJ1-6; D not resolved. Germline values: CDR1 MDHEN, CDR2 SYDVKM. V was pared by 5 bases and J by 7 bases, with 12 bases between. The CDR3 is made up of 14 amino acids. The CDR3 sequence: CASSPPLINSPLHF. CDR3 DNA sequence: TGTGCCAGCAGTCCCCCCTTAATCAATTCACCCCTCCACTTT.

This clone is a singleton in its sample. The chain recombines TRBV6-5 with TRBJ1-2, with a weak D call TRBD1 (6 bases). The V gene's germline CDR1 is MNHEY and CDR2 SVGAGI. The ends were cut back, 2 bases at V and 8 bases at J, with 6 bases in the middle. This CDR3 contains 11 residues. The CDR3 here is CASSYQGGYTF. CDR3 nucleotides: TGTGCCAGCAGTTACCAGGGGGGCTACACCTTC.

The chain uses TRBV4-2 and TRBJ1-5, with TRBD1 matching over 9 bases. CDR1 is LGHNA, CDR2 YNFKEQ, per germline. This CDR3 has 17 amino acids. Unmatched junction bases numbered 10, after V lost 2 bases and J lost 5 bases. DNA for the CDR3: TGTGCCAGCAGCCAATGGGGGCCCGGGACAGGGTATCAGCCCCAGCATTTT. This gives the protein CASSQWGPGTGYQPQHF.

The chain has TRBV4-3 and TRBJ2-7; 10 nucleotides line up with TRBD1. Germline assignment: CDR1 LGHNA and CDR2 YSLEER. V was clipped by 3 bases and J by 4 bases; unmatched bases: 6. The length of the CDR3 is 15 residues. CDR3 sequence (DNA): TGCGCCAGCAGCCACGACAGGGGGCTTCGTTACGAGCAGTACTTC. Protein sequence: CASSHDRGLRYEQYF.

The genes are TRBV27 and TRBJ2-5; TRBD2 matches 12 bases. J was trimmed by 4 bases and V by 1 base; bases with no gene match: 10. This CDR3 is built from 18 residues. CDR1 is MNHEY and CDR2 is SMNVEV in the germline V gene (reference sequence). CDR3 loop: CASSLFPSGGANRETQYF. In DNA form, the CDR3 reads TGTGCCAGCAGTTTATTTCCTAGCGGGGGGGCGAACCGAGAGACCCAGTACTTC.

The rearrangement uses TRBV15 and TRBJ2-7; D is perhaps TRBD1 (5 bases). Germline lookup yields CDR1 LNHNV and CDR2 YYDKDF (reference sequence). The CDR3 totals 14 residues. The germline V and J ends were trimmed by 5 bases and 2 bases, with 13 bases remaining between them. The CDR3 reads CATSVRQSTYEQYF. Here the CDR3 DNA reads TGTGCCACCAGCGTCCGACAGTCCACCTACGAGCAGTACTTC.

CDR3 sequence (DNA): TGTGCCAGCAGGCCCGGCGGGTCTGGGGCCAACGTCCTGACTTTC. This gives the protein CASRPGGSGANVLTF. The chain combines TRBV6-4 with TRBJ2-6; tentative D call: TRBD2 (5 bases). The CDR3 has 15 residues. The V end lost 6 bases, the J end lost 1 base, and 10 bases lay between the germline ends. CDR1 MRHNA and CDR2 SNTAGT come from the germline V gene.

V gene TRBV7-9 combines with J gene TRBJ2-3; TRBD2 agrees at 8 bases. The junction had 6 bases not matched to a gene; V was cut back by 2 bases and J by 5 bases. The V gene's germline CDR1 is SEHNR and CDR2 FQNEAQ (reference sequence). The CDR3 is 15 amino acids. Written as DNA, the CDR3 is TGTGCCAGCAGCTTATGGCGGGGGGTGGAAGATACGCAGTATTTT. It translates to CASSLWRGVEDTQYF.

There are a few counts of this clone. The V call is TRBV2, the J call TRBJ2-7; TRBD2 is a possible D gene (5 bases). Trimming cost V 4 bases and J 11 bases, with 21 bases left between them. The V gene's germline CDR1 is SNHLY and CDR2 FYNNEI. The CDR3 consists of 14 residues. CDR3 sequence: CASSVEVEGDAKYF. CDR3 nucleotides: TGTGCCAGCAGTGTAGAGGTTGAGGGAGACGCGAAGTACTTC.

V gene TRBV15 combines with J gene TRBJ2-1; 7 positions match TRBD2. Losses at the gene ends were 4 bases for V and 8 bases for J; bases not matched to a gene: 2. CDR3 length: 12 residues. Germline assignment: CDR1 LNHNV and CDR2 YYDKDF (reference sequence). CDR3 region: CATSIGLDEQFF. Written as DNA, the CDR3 is TGTGCCACCAGCATCGGACTAGATGAGCAGTTCTTC.

The chain joins TRBV9 to TRBJ1-2; possible D gene TRBD1, 5 bases. The germline CDR1 and CDR2 sequences are SGDLS and YYNGEE. The CDR3 is made up of 15 amino acids. V lost 0 bases and J lost 6, with 15 bases in between. The CDR3 region is CASSVGGDSGDGYTF. CDR3 nucleotides: TGTGCCAGCAGCGTAGGTGGGGACTCAGGCGATGGCTACACCTTC.

The rearrangement uses TRBV27 and TRBJ1-6, with 7 bases aligning to TRBD1. Germline V CDR1 and CDR2: MNHEY, SMNVEV (reference sequence). The CDR3 is 19 amino acids. V was pared by 0 bases and J by 4 bases, with 12 bases of the junction left unmatched. The CDR3 region has the DNA TGTGCCAGCAGTTTATCGGCCATGCGGGACAGTCGTTATAATTCACCCCTCCACTTT. This sequence encodes CASSLSAMRDSRYNSPLHF.

This clone came up a few times. The rearrangement joins TRBV18 to TRBJ1-2; D is possibly TRBD1 (6 bases). Trimming took off 3 bases at V and 10 bases at J, with 15 bases between the two ends. The CDR3 contains 13 residues. Germline V lookup: CDR1 KGHSH, CDR2 LQKENI. The DNA of the CDR3 is TGTGCCAGCTCACCTTTCGGACAGTTCAACTACACCTTC. It specifies CASSPFGQFNYTF.